The rows below give T cell receptor beta chains drawn from one sample of a study of CD8+CD57+ T cells in acquired aplastic anemia. In TCRdb, the reads were re-called with MiXCR into one record per CDR3 protein. The table includes tens of thousands of distinct CDR3 sequences, under 50% detected once. Specimen: sorted CD4+, CD8+, or CD8+CD57+ T cells (not recorded which) from PBMCs. The receptors come from a human donor in good health, serving as a control. The CDR3 runs from the conserved cysteine through the conserved F or W. Each record gives: CDR3 length, clone size, J gene, V gene, D gene, CDR3 protein, CDR3 DNA. The D gene is left open where the match is weak. Clone size is given for some rows only: seen once, a few or many times, or a class if the clone is expanded.

>13|.|TRBJ2-7|TRBV7-2|TRBD2
CASSGRASYEQYF
TGTGCCAGCAGCGGGAGGGCGTCCTACGAGCAGTACTTC
>14|many|TRBJ2-5|TRBV7-2|.
CASSLPGVRETQYF
TGTGCCAGCAGCTTACCAGGGGTTCGGGAGACCCAGTACTTC
>13|.|TRBJ1-2|TRBV10-3|.
CAISEDRLYGYTF
TGTGCCATCAGTGAGGACAGATTGTATGGCTACACCTTC
>17|many|TRBJ2-7|TRBV15|.
CATSRATATHRSYEQYF
TGTGCCACCAGCAGAGCGACAGCTACACATAGGTCCTACGAGCAGTACTTC
>13|many|TRBJ2-7|TRBV7-9|.
CASSMGLFYEQYF
TGTGCCAGCAGCATGGGACTCTTCTACGAGCAGTACTTC
>17|.|TRBJ1-2|TRBV6-5|TRBD1
CASSYLRTGGSGYGYTF
TGTGCCAGCAGTTACCTACGAACAGGGGGCTCTGGCTATGGCTACACCTTC
>14|.|TRBJ1-5|TRBV6-5|.
CASSYDSSNQPQHF
TGTGCCAGCAGTTACGACAGTTCTAATCAGCCCCAGCATTTT
>16|.|TRBJ2-6|TRBV4-1|.
CASSQDGLSGANVLTF
TGCGCCAGCAGCCAAGATGGGCTTTCTGGGGCCAACGTCCTGACTTTC
>15|many|TRBJ1-4|TRBV9|TRBD1
CASSAEDRRREKLFF
TGTGCCAGCAGCGCTGAGGACAGGAGAAGGGAAAAACTGTTTTTT
>15|many|TRBJ2-7|TRBV6-4|TRBD1
CASSAPTGISHEQYF
TGTGCCAGCAGTGCCCCGACAGGGATCAGCCACGAGCAGTACTTC
>15|.|TRBJ1-2|TRBV3-1|TRBD1
CASSQVVETGIGYTF
TGTGCCAGCAGCCAAGTCGTTGAGACAGGGATTGGCTACACCTTC
>12|.|TRBJ1-2|TRBV7-2|.
CASSLLGSGYTF
TGTGCCAGCAGCTTATTAGGGAGCGGCTACACCTTC
>14|.|TRBJ1-4|TRBV19|.
CASSATVANEKLFF
TGTGCCAGTAGTGCGACAGTAGCTAATGAAAAACTGTTTTTT
>12|.|TRBJ1-6|TRBV29-1|TRBD1
CSVRQGNSPLHF
TGCAGCGTCAGACAGGGTAATTCACCCCTCCACTTT
>14|.|TRBJ2-7|TRBV29-1|.
CSVEGQGVTREQYF
TGCAGCGTTGAAGGGCAGGGGGTGACTAGGGAGCAGTACTTC
>15|many|TRBJ1-5|TRBV19|.
CASSIVGQDDQPQHF
TGTGCCAGTAGTATAGTCGGGCAGGATGATCAGCCCCAGCATTTT
>15|many|TRBJ2-3|TRBV10-1|TRBD2
CASSPGTKSTDTQYF
TGCGCCAGCAGTCCCGGGACTAAGAGCACAGATACGCAGTATTTT
>12|many|TRBJ1-1|TRBV5-1|.
CASIGEGPEAFF
TGCGCCAGCATCGGAGAGGGGCCTGAAGCTTTCTTT